The 8 T cell receptor beta chains reported below all come from one sample, sequenced in a study of TIL therapy for anti-PD-1-resistant metastatic lung cancer. Indicated time point: pre-treatment sample, taken before nivolumab and TIL therapy. This was the immunoSEQ v3 assay. Sequencing was performed with immunoSEQ multiplex PCR; in TCRdb, only in-frame clones are kept and a portion is missing. The data hold tens of thousands of clones, with roughly 84% observed a single time. The source material was blood, sampled at baseline. The source of these receptors is a person aged 25 to 85 with non-small cell lung cancer.

This clone was picked up one time. The chain recombines TRBV9 with TRBJ1-2; 7 bases map to TRBD1. Per germline, CDR1 SGDLS and CDR2 YYNGEE. CDR3 length: 14 amino acids. With 0 bases clipped from V and 12 bases from J, the junction kept 11 bases outside the gene matches. CDR3: CASSVAAQDRVHTF. The DNA for the CDR3 is TGTGCCAGCAGCGTAGCTGCTCAAGACAGGGTTCACACCTTC.

V usage is TRBV5-6 and J usage is TRBJ1-3, with D perhaps matching TRBD1 (6 bases). Germline CDR1 SGHDT, CDR2 YYEEEE. V shed 4 bases and J shed 8 bases, with 13 bases lying between them. The CDR3 is 13 amino acids. This CDR3 is CASSLQGKDTIYF. The CDR3 DNA reads TGTGCCAGCAGCCTACAGGGAAAGGACACCATATATTTT.

CDR3 region: CASSSPDDPGEKLFF. The DNA for the CDR3 is TGTGCCAGCAGCTCCCCGGATGACCCGGGCGAAAAACTGTTTTTT. The rearrangement uses TRBV7-8 and TRBJ1-4; D is uncertain. The CDR3 has 15 residues. Germline assignment: CDR1 SGHVS and CDR2 FQNEAQ. The V and J ends lost 4 bases and 8 bases respectively, with 17 bases between them. Looking up the rest from reference TRBV7-8 and TRBJ1-4 gives the full variable domain: GAGVSQSPRYKVAKRGQDVALRCDPISGHVSLFWYQQALGQGPEFLTYFQNEAQLDKSGLPSDRFFAERPEGSVSTLKIQRTQQEDSAVYLCASSSPDDPGEKLFFGSGTQLSVL.

The CDR3, as DNA: TGTGCCAGCAGTGAGAGAAGGGGGGGGAGTTCACCCCTCCACTTT. Residues: CASSERRGGSSPLHF. V and J are TRBV6-1 and TRBJ1-6, with a possible D match to TRBD1 (6 bases). The CDR3 has 15 amino acids. V was pared by 3 bases and J by 9 bases, with 15 bases between. Germline CDR1 reads MNHNS; CDR2 reads SASEGT.

This clone was seen only once. The V and J genes are TRBV6-5 and TRBJ2-7; 7 bases are shared with TRBD2. V lost 4 bases and J lost 4; bases outside the gene matches: 10. CDR1 is MNHEY and CDR2 is SVGAGI in the germline V gene. The CDR3 runs 15 residues. The CDR3 here is CASSWGGRQPYEQYF. The DNA for the CDR3 is TGTGCCAGCAGTTGGGGGGGGAGACAGCCTTACGAGCAGTACTTC.

The chain carries TRBV25-1 and TRBJ1-1; 7 bases line up with TRBD1. Germline V gene sequence: CDR1 MGHDK, CDR2 SYGVNS. CDR3 length: 15 amino acids. J gave up 4 bases and V 0 bases, and 5 bases lay outside the gene matches. CDR3 bases: TGTGCCAGCAGTGAATATAGGGGGCTGAGCACTGAAGCTTTCTTT. It yields the protein CASSEYRGLSTEAFF.

The chain is built from TRBV28 and TRBJ2-7; D is perhaps TRBD1 (5 bases). The CDR3 is 13 amino acids. Per the germline V gene, CDR1 is MDHEN and CDR2 is SYDVKM. Trimming shortened V by 2 bases and J by 2 bases, and 7 bases separated the two germline ends. The CDR3 spells CASSLGRAYEQYF. The CDR3 region has the DNA TGTGCCAGCAGTTTAGGCAGGGCCTACGAGCAGTACTTC.

The rearrangement links TRBV5-4 to TRBJ2-7, with D possibly called TRBD1 or TRBD2 (5 bases each). CDR1 and CDR2 from the germline V gene are SGHNT and YYREEE (reference sequence). The CDR3 contains 16 residues. V was cut by 0 bases and J by 0 bases, with 13 bases left in between. The CDR3 region is CASSLVGTKSSYEQYF. The DNA of the CDR3 is TGTGCCAGCAGCTTGGTAGGGACCAAGTCCTCCTACGAGCAGTACTTC.